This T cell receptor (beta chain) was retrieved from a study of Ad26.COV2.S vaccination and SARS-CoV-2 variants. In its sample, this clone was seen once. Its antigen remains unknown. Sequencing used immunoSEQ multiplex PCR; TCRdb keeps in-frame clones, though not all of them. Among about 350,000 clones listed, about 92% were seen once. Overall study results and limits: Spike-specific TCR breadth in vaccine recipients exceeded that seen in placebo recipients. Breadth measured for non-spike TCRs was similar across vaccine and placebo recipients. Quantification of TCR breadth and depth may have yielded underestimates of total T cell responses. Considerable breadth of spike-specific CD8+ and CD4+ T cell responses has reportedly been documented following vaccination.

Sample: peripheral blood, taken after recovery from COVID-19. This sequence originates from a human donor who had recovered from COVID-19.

DNA for the CDR3: TGTGCCAGCAGTTTATATAGCGGGGGCTACAATGAGCAGTTCTTC. This gives the protein CASSLYSGGYNEQFF. The chain employs TRBV28 and TRBJ2-1, with 9 positions matching TRBD2. Germline V gives CDR1 MDHEN, CDR2 SYDVKM. The CDR3 totals 15 residues. Losses at the gene ends were 1 base for V and 3 bases for J; bases not matched to a gene: 1.